Listed below are T cell receptor beta chains from one sample, sequenced in a study of control samples from healthy donors and cancer patients. This table comes from immunoSEQ multiplex PCR, and its TCRdb copy is limited to in-frame clones, with some not included. The data show roughly 73,000 clones, with around 92% seen just once and about 5.6% held by the top ten. Material: blood. The origin of the receptors is a woman aged 55 to 70 in good health. Each CDR3 is given with its conserved first and last residue. A D gene is named only where the DNA matches it firmly. Rows may omit the clone size; those that give it use once, few, many or a size class.

TRBJ1-4 - TRBV4-3 - CASSQRVTQGNEKLFF TGCGCCAGCAGCCAACGGGTTACACAGGGAAACGAAAAACTGTTTTTT
TRBJ2-3 - TRBV24-1 - CATSDGARDTQYF TGTGCCACCAGTGATGGGGCGCGAGATACGCAGTATTTT
TRBJ1-5 once TRBV19 - CASSIAGSNQPQHF TGTGCCAGTAGTATCGCCGGAAGTAATCAGCCCCAGCATTTT
TRBJ2-5 few TRBV7-9 TRBD1 CASSTGTGGQETQYF TGTGCCAGCAGCACGGGGACAGGGGGCCAAGAGACCCAGTACTTC
TRBJ2-2 - TRBV24-1 TRBD2 CATSDSGTIVGGELFF TGTGCCACCAGTGATAGCGGGACGATCGTTGGCGGGGAGCTGTTTTTT
TRBJ1-5 - TRBV28 - CASSLSDFWQPQHF TGTGCCAGCAGTTTATCGGACTTCTGGCAGCCCCAGCATTTT
TRBJ2-6 - TRBV6-5 - CASSFRESGANVLTF TGTGCCAGCAGTTTTAGGGAATCTGGGGCCAACGTCCTGACTTTC
TRBJ1-5 - TRBV28 - CASSVGGSNQPQHF TGTGCCAGCAGCGTGGGGGGTAGCAATCAGCCCCAGCATTTT
TRBJ2-1 - TRBV18 - CASSRGGDSYNEQFF TGTGCCAGCTCACGTGGGGGCGATTCCTACAATGAGCAGTTCTTC
TRBJ2-2 - TRBV5-4 TRBD1 CASSLGPDRPTGELFF TGTGCCAGCAGCTTGGGACCGGACAGGCCGACCGGGGAGCTGTTTTTT
TRBJ1-5 - TRBV7-8 - CASSDGTYKPQHF TGTGCCAGCAGCGACGGGACTTACAAGCCCCAGCATTTT
TRBJ2-7 - TRBV6-5 - CASSLLYEQYF TGTGCCAGCAGCCTCCTCTACGAGCAGTACTTC
TRBJ2-5 - TRBV5-1 - CASSLGGVQETQYF TGCGCCAGCAGCTTGGGTGGGGTACAAGAGACCCAGTACTTC
TRBJ1-6 - TRBV2 TRBD1 CASSGTGNSPLHF TGTGCCAGCAGTGGGACAGGGAATTCACCCCTCCACTTT
TRBJ2-7 - TRBV3-1/TRBV3-2 - CASSQGSGDYEQYF TGTGCCAGCAGCCAAGGCTCCGGGGACTACGAGCAGTACTTC
TRBJ1-4 - TRBV7-9 - CASSLAQGNLNEKLFF TGTGCCAGCAGCTTAGCCCAGGGCAACCTTAATGAAAAACTGTTTTTT
TRBJ2-7 - TRBV7-8 TRBD2 CASSPSSGSYEQYF TGTGCCAGCAGCCCCTCTAGCGGCTCCTACGAGCAGTACTTC
TRBJ1-2 - TRBV28 - CASTPPGNYGYTF TGTGCCAGCACCCCCCCCGGAAACTATGGCTACACCTTC
TRBJ2-1 - TRBV12-3/TRBV12-4 - CASSDTRGDEQFF TGTGCCAGCAGTGACACCAGGGGGGATGAGCAGTTCTTC
TRBJ2-6 once TRBV5-1 - CASSLGGAGPGQGANVLTF TGCGCCAGCAGCTTGGGAGGGGCGGGCCCGGGGCAAGGGGCCAACGTCCTGACTTTC
TRBJ2-5 - TRBV5-4 - CASSLASVPETQYF TGTGCCAGCAGCTTAGCTAGCGTGCCTGAGACCCAGTACTTC
TRBJ2-3 - TRBV11-2 TRBD2 CASSFAGRASDTQYF TGTGCCAGCAGCTTCGCCGGGAGGGCCTCAGATACGCAGTATTTT
TRBJ1-4 - TRBV9 - CASSDSQGSRNEKLFF TGTGCCAGCAGCGATAGTCAGGGGAGTCGTAATGAAAAACTGTTTTTT
TRBJ1-1 - TRBV20-1 - CSASRGGWDTEAFF TGCAGTGCTAGTCGGGGGGGCTGGGACACTGAAGCTTTCTTT